A selection of T cell receptor beta chains follows, all from one sample in a study of T cells in Graves' hyperthyroidism and ophthalmopathy. TCRdb re-analysed the multiplex PCR reads in MiXCR, keeping a single row per CDR3 protein. The table includes 500,000 to 650,000 distinct CDR3 sequences, 46% detected once. What was sequenced was peripheral blood or thyroid tissue (not recorded which). These receptors were taken from an adult woman with Graves' disease, either hyperthyroidism or ophthalmopathy (not recorded which). CDR3s include the opening cysteine and the closing phenylalanine or tryptophan. D genes are given only for firm matches. Clone size is given for some rows only: seen once, a few or many times, or a class if the clone is expanded.

clone_size j_call d_call v_call cdr3_nt cdr3_aa
. TRBJ1-4 . TRBV7-9 TGTGCCAGCAGCTTAGCGGGATCTACAGCAACTAATGAAAAACTGTTTTTT CASSLAGSTATNEKLFF
. TRBJ2-7 TRBD2 TRBV15 TGTGCCACCAGCAGAGGAGGAGCGGGAGTCTCCTACGAGCAGTACTTC CATSRGGAGVSYEQYF
. TRBJ2-2 . TRBV19 TGTGCCAGTAGTACAAGGACAGCGGGCACCGGGGAGCTGTTTTTT CASSTRTAGTGELFF
. TRBJ2-1 TRBD1 TRBV7-8 TGTGCCAGCAGCTTAAGGGACAGGGGCTACAATGAGCAGTTCTTC CASSLRDRGYNEQFF
once TRBJ2-5 . TRBV2 TGTGCCAGCCAAAAGGACTCCAATCGCGCAGAGACCCAGTACTTC CASQKDSNRAETQYF
. TRBJ1-3 . TRBV7-3 TGTGCCAGCAGCCGTACCTGGGGCTCTGGAAACACCATATATTTT CASSRTWGSGNTIYF
many TRBJ2-5 . TRBV7-8 TGTGCCAGCAGCTTAGAGGCAGGGGGGAGGGAGACCCAGTACTTC CASSLEAGGRETQYF
once TRBJ1-5 . TRBV5-6 TGTGGCAGCAGCTTGTCGGGCGCGTCCCAGCATTTT CGSSLSGASQHF
. TRBJ2-7 TRBD2 TRBV7-2 TGTGCCAGCAGTCATCAGACTAGCGGGAGGGCCTACGAGCAGTACTTC CASSHQTSGRAYEQYF
. TRBJ2-2 TRBD1 TRBV5-4 TGTGCCAGCAGCTACCCCCGGGACAGGGGGACCGGGGAGCTGTTTTTT CASSYPRDRGTGELFF
. TRBJ1-3 . TRBV30 TGTGCCTGGAGGCCGGGGGCAGGAAACACCATATATTTT CAWRPGAGNTIYF
few TRBJ1-5 . TRBV6-2/TRBV6-3 TGTGCCAGCAGTTACGAAGTTAGACAGCCCCAGCATTTT CASSYEVRQPQHF
. TRBJ2-6 TRBD1 TRBV7-3 TGTGCCAGCAGCTTGACAGGGGGGGTCAACGTCCTGACTTTC CASSLTGGVNVLTF
. TRBJ2-2 TRBD2 TRBV27 TGTGCCAGCGGCTCGGGGCTAGCGGGAGTCACCGGGGAGCTGTTTTTT CASGSGLAGVTGELFF
. TRBJ2-5 TRBD2 TRBV2 TGTGCCAGCAGTGTGCTAGCGGGGGGACCTCGGGGGACCCAGTACTTC CASSVLAGGPRGTQYF
many TRBJ1-4 . TRBV7-9 TGTGCCAGCAGCTTATGGAATGCCGGCACTAATGAAAAACTGTTTTTT CASSLWNAGTNEKLFF
few TRBJ1-1 . TRBV10-3 TGTGCCATCAGTGACGGGTCGAACACTGAAGCTTTCTTT CAISDGSNTEAFF
. TRBJ1-1 . TRBV7-9 TGTGCCAGCAGCTTACTGGAGGTGGACACTGAAGCTTTCTTT CASSLLEVDTEAFF
few TRBJ2-3 . TRBV6-1 TGTGCCAGCAGCCCTAGTACGAGGACAGATACGCAGTATTTT CASSPSTRTDTQYF
once TRBJ1-1 . TRBV7-9 TGTGCCAGCAGCCACCGGGATATGAACACTGAAGCTTTCTTT CASSHRDMNTEAFF
few TRBJ1-2 . TRBV7-9 TGTGCCAGCAGCTTAAACACAGGAGAGTATGGCTACACCTTC CASSLNTGEYGYTF
. TRBJ2-3 . TRBV7-3 TGTGCCAGCAGCTTATGGCAGGGAAGAGATACGCAGTATTTT CASSLWQGRDTQYF
many TRBJ2-7 TRBD1 TRBV7-9 TGTGCCAGCAGCCAAGCAAGGACAGGGACCCCCTCCTACGAGCAGTACTTC CASSQARTGTPSYEQYF
many TRBJ2-6 TRBD2 TRBV7-9 TGTGCCAGCAGCAGCCGCGGGGGGCATGGGGCCAACGTCCTGACTTTC CASSSRGGHGANVLTF
many TRBJ1-4 . TRBV29-1 TGCAGCGCGGAGGTTGCAACTAATGAAAAACTGTTTTTT CSAEVATNEKLFF
few TRBJ2-7 TRBD1 TRBV7-2 TGTGCCAGCAGCTTAGTGGCGAGGACAGGGAACTACGAGCAGTACTTC CASSLVARTGNYEQYF
. TRBJ1-5 . TRBV25-1 TGTGCCAGCAGTGCCCAGGACACGGGGAATCAGCCCCAGCATTTT CASSAQDTGNQPQHF
. TRBJ2-3 . TRBV12-3/TRBV12-4 TGTGCCAGCAGTTTTGTGGATGCAACGCAGTATTTT CASSFVDATQYF
many TRBJ2-2 . TRBV10-3 TGTGCCATCAAGGGCCAGCCGAACACCGGGGAGCTGTTTTTT CAIKGQPNTGELFF
many TRBJ2-5 . TRBV20-1 TGCAGTGCGCCGTGGGGTGAGACCCAGTACTTC CSAPWGETQYF
. TRBJ1-1 . TRBV5-1 TGCGCCAGCAGCTTATATGGACGGACGAACACTGAAGCTTTCTTT CASSLYGRTNTEAFF
. TRBJ2-3 . TRBV25-1 TGTGCCAGCATGTTAGCAGATACGCAGTATTTT CASMLADTQYF
few TRBJ2-1 . TRBV7-9 TGTGCCAGCAGCTCCACCGATGAGCAGTTCTTC CASSSTDEQFF
. TRBJ1-1 TRBD1 TRBV7-9 TGTGCCAGCAGCCACCGGGACAGATTGAACACTGAAGCTTTCTTT CASSHRDRLNTEAFF
. TRBJ2-5 TRBD1 TRBV19 TGTGCCAGTACCAAGGACAGGGCTGGAGAGACCCAGTACTTC CASTKDRAGETQYF
few TRBJ2-7 . TRBV5-6 TGTGCCAGCAGCCTATCGGGGTCAGAGTACGAGCAGTACTTC CASSLSGSEYEQYF
. TRBJ2-1 . TRBV29-1 TGCAGCGTTGAACAGTCACCTTACAATGAGCAGTTCTTC CSVEQSPYNEQFF
many TRBJ2-3 TRBD1 TRBV19 TGTGCCAGTAGTAACACAGGGGGCGCGAGCACAGATACGCAGTATTTT CASSNTGGASTDTQYF
many TRBJ1-2 TRBD1 TRBV4-3 TGCGCCAGCAGCCCTGATTCAGGGGGCGATGTCTCTGGCTACACCTTC CASSPDSGGDVSGYTF
. TRBJ1-5 . TRBV7-9 TGTGCCAGCACCATTCAGCAGGGCCAGCCCCAGCATTTT CASTIQQGQPQHF
few TRBJ1-1 . TRBV11-2 TGTGCCAGCAGCTCCGCGGACAGACATGCCGCTTTCTTT CASSSADRHAAFF
many TRBJ1-3 . TRBV5-1 TGCGCCAGCAGTCGAGCTACAGGGTTGGGAAACACCATATATTTT CASSRATGLGNTIYF
. TRBJ1-5 . TRBV7-8 TGTGCCAGCAGCTTATCCCGGACGGTGAGCAATCAGCCCCAGCATTTT CASSLSRTVSNQPQHF
many TRBJ1-2 TRBD1 TRBV29-1 TGCAGCGTTGAGGGACAGGGGCTCTATGGCTACACCTTC CSVEGQGLYGYTF
. TRBJ1-4 . TRBV9 TGTGCCAGCAGCCCACGGGCCCAGAATGAAAAACTGTTTTTT CASSPRAQNEKLFF
many TRBJ2-5 . TRBV14 TGTGCCAGCAGCCAAACGGGGTTGGAGACCCAGTACTTC CASSQTGLETQYF
once TRBJ2-2 . TRBV5-1 TGCGCCAGCAGCTTGGCCCAGGGGCTGGGCACCGGGGAGCTGTTTTTT CASSLAQGLGTGELFF
. TRBJ1-2 TRBD1 TRBV5-1 TGCGCCAGCAGCTTTCTCCGGGACAGGGATGGCTACACCTTC CASSFLRDRDGYTF
. TRBJ1-5 . TRBV7-8 TGTGCCAGCAGCCCAGAGGAGCAGGGGAGTCAGCCCCAGCATTTT CASSPEEQGSQPQHF
. TRBJ1-1 . TRBV7-9 TGTGCCAGCAGCCCTGGTACCTACAGGACGGGGGCTTTCTTT CASSPGTYRTGAFF
. TRBJ2-7 . TRBV10-3 TGTGCCATCAGTGGGGGCAGGGACGAGCAGTACTTC CAISGGRDEQYF
once TRBJ2-2 . TRBV2 TGTGCCAGCAGTGATTGGGTAGGGGAGCTGTTTTTT CASSDWVGELFF
. TRBJ2-7 TRBD1 TRBV6-6 TGTGCCAGCAGTTACTCGAGACAGGGGTTGGCATCCTACTACGAGCAGTACTTC CASSYSRQGLASYYEQYF
. TRBJ2-7 . TRBV29-1 TGCAGCCAAGATCTAGGGGGGGGGGTCACCTACGAGCAGTACTTC CSQDLGGGVTYEQYF
. TRBJ2-5 TRBD1 TRBV7-7 TGTGCCAGCAGGGACAGGAGCGGGACCCAGTACTTC CASRDRSGTQYF